These T cell receptor beta chains were read from a single sample in a study of T cell responses to AZD1222 COVID-19 vaccine. This table comes from immunoSEQ multiplex PCR, and its TCRdb copy is limited to in-frame clones, with some not included. The profile shows fewer than 200,000 clones, 70% to 90% of them singletons. This specimen consisted of peripheral blood, obtained on day 0 of AZD1222 vaccination. The origin of the receptors is an adult in good health. The conserved cysteine and the conserved F or W are not part of the CDR3 here. Not all rows give a size; the values are once, few, many and, for expanded clones, a class.

J: TRBJ1-6
V: TRBV27
size: NA
CDR3: ASSLTRGENSPLH

J: TRBJ1-4
V: TRBV3-1/TRBV3-2
size: NA
CDR3: ASSQDWAGSREKLF

J: TRBJ2-7
V: TRBV20-1
size: NA
CDR3: SASPGPNSYEQY

J: TRBJ1-1
V: TRBV5-4
size: NA
CDR3: ASNPDSMNTEAF

J: TRBJ1-4
V: TRBV30
size: NA
CDR3: AAEGGRGDEKLF

J: TRBJ1-6
V: TRBV19
size: NA
CDR3: ASSPRDRDSPLH

J: TRBJ2-7
V: TRBV10-3
size: NA
CDR3: AISGPGTLDEQY

J: TRBJ2-5
V: TRBV19
size: NA
CDR3: ASSQPISGGETQY

J: TRBJ2-7
V: TRBV4-1
size: NA
CDR3: ASSQSTSGNSYEQY

J: TRBJ2-2
V: TRBV18
size: NA
CDR3: ASSPPRHPGGNTGELF

J: TRBJ2-1
V: TRBV4-3
size: NA
CDR3: ASSQDPTGASYNEQF

J: TRBJ1-4
V: TRBV21-1
size: NA
CDR3: ASSKGPGEKLF

J: TRBJ2-5
V: TRBV21-1
size: NA
CDR3: ASSKGATNQETQY

J: TRBJ2-3
V: TRBV28
size: NA
CDR3: ASSPGQNIYTQY

J: TRBJ1-1
V: TRBV28
size: NA
CDR3: ASSTQGRPEAF

J: TRBJ2-7
V: TRBV7-2
size: NA
CDR3: ASSRTYSGSYEQY

J: TRBJ2-5
V: TRBV2
size: NA
CDR3: ASTLGTSGGETQY

J: TRBJ2-7
V: TRBV11-2
size: NA
CDR3: ASSSRVYEQY

J: TRBJ2-3
V: TRBV5-4
size: NA
CDR3: ASSISGLAGGTDTQY

J: TRBJ2-5
V: TRBV7-9
size: once
CDR3: ASSLGGIYQETQY

J: TRBJ1-5
V: TRBV28
size: NA
CDR3: ASSRTTGEPQH

J: TRBJ1-2
V: TRBV7-8
size: NA
CDR3: ATTGSRADYGYT

J: TRBJ1-6
V: TRBV9
size: NA
CDR3: ASSALQGHNSPLH

J: TRBJ1-4
V: TRBV19
size: NA
CDR3: ASSNNEKLF

J: TRBJ2-7
V: TRBV18
size: NA
CDR3: ASSSGQIQY

J: TRBJ2-7
V: TRBV19
size: NA
CDR3: ASSIWPSGSSYEQY

J: TRBJ1-5
V: TRBV19
size: NA
CDR3: ASSIGWSNQPQH